This T cell receptor (beta chain) comes out of a study of regulatory T cells in long-lasting Graves disease. The study's findings and limits: No thyroid tissue was studied; the work used peripheral blood only.

Ten or more counts support this clonotype. Its antigen is still unknown. Library construction for TCR beta used iRepertoire HTBI primers and Arm-PCR of CDR3 regions. One entry per CDR3 protein, called by TCRdb with MiXCR from the multiplex PCR reads. The data hold hundreds of thousands of distinct CDR3 sequences, with roughly a sixth observed a single time. The CDR3 consists of 12 residues. From germline, CDR1 is DFQATT and CDR2 SNEGSKA (reference sequence). Trimming removed 7 bases from V and 5 bases from J, with 14 bases in between. Noted time point: newly diagnosed GD, antithyroid drugs for less than 3 months. Preparation of the TCR library used RNA extracted from PBMCs. The same specimen was also included in a second study, on T cells in Graves' hyperthyroidism and ophthalmopathy. That study reports: The HTBI primer set served for first-round RT-PCR of the TCR CDR3.

This sequence originates from a woman aged 40 to 65 with Graves disease. The chain employs TRBV20-1 and TRBJ1-1, with D perhaps matching TRBD1 (5 bases). Sequenced here: peripheral blood mononuclear cells (PBMCs), sampled at new diagnosis, from a patient treated with antithyroid drugs. DNA for the CDR3: TGCAGTGTGGAAAGAGGGGAGACTGAAGCTTTCTTT. Encoded protein: CSVERGETEAFF.